This T cell receptor beta chain was identified during a study of shared clonotypes between healthy human individuals (dated by TCRdb to between 2020 and 2021). For the study in its entirety: The cohort included a few men and a couple of women between 18 and 49 years of age. For each donor, CD4 naive and CD4 memory were each run on three plates, CD8 naive on two plates, and CD8 memory on one plate. To estimate repertoire size and how much clonotype sharing occurs between individuals, the study deeply sequenced the blood TCR repertoires of a handful of healthy adults. To increase sequencing depth and limit assay-specific biases, different laboratories used diverse techniques to prepare libraries and sequence TCR repertoires. Leukapheresis yielded between about 0.85 and 9.5 billion PBMCs per donor. The research as a whole found: Estimated clonotype richness was generally larger for naive than for memory subsets. The small number of donors limited the genetic and exposure-history diversity represented. Pairwise subsampling led to the expectation that sequencing depth would affect the degree of clonotype sharing among donors. Clonotypes shared by all four sorted-subset donors showed higher generation probabilities than non-shared clonotypes. Across a handful of donors, approximately 5% of naive CD4, approximately 3.6% of naive CD8, about 2.3% of memory CD4, and approximately 0.4% of memory CD8 clonotypes were shared. Only blood was sampled, and tissue TCR repertoires likely differ from those in blood. Rarefaction of sorted-subset datasets indicated incomplete sequencing despite the large sequencing depth.

The CDR3 measures 15 amino acids from cysteine to phenylalanine. This entry keeps only the CDR3 DNA: 45 bases, framed from base 1. Taken from the germline V gene (reference sequence), the CDR1 and CDR2 loops are GTSNPN and SVGIG. For this chain, trimming is 0 bases at the V end and 7 bases at the J end, and the number of junction bases without a gene match is 10. Healthy HIV-negative adults with no recently reported acute infections or vaccinations were included as donors. Every donor was a Caucasian adult residing in Nashville, Tennessee, USA. CD4+ T cells were enriched by magnetic negative selection, after which naive cells were positively selected on CD45RA and the negative fraction was taken as the memory subset. Blood was collected by leukapheresis, and PBMCs were isolated by Ficoll-Histopaque density gradient centrifugation and then cryopreserved in liquid nitrogen vapor phase. Analytical flow cytometry was used to check the purity and quantity of every magnetically sorted T cell population. Each sorted fraction had its genomic DNA isolated and then quantified by UV absorbance on a Nanodrop 2000c.

Using the deep immunoSEQ assay, TCR CDR3 regions were amplified from genomic DNA by multiplex PCR. For each cell subset, the extracted genomic DNA was distributed evenly across all wells of several immunoSEQ 96-well plates, and each plate served as one replicate. For sorted subsets, each replicate PCR was loaded with approximately 0.2 ug genomic DNA, equivalent to 32,000 or so T cell genomes. Purified libraries were quantified with a Qubit 3.0 fluorometer, sized on a Bioanalyzer 2100, and re-quantified with the KAPA Library Quantification kit. Every immunoSEQ 96-well plate was sequenced on a dedicated single-read 150-cycle Illumina NextSeq 550 flow cell. Concerning the study's data processing: Because the immunoSEQ output held only junctional sequences and lacked quality scores, the filtering could not match the filtering applied to full-length reads. To assign V/J genes and CDR3, sequences were annotated against IMGT germline references using PyIR, a Python wrapper for IgBLAST v1.9. Any read was removed if the V/J assignment was weak (E-value above 1e-6), the CDR3 was missing, or the read contained stop codons, out-of-frame junctions, or ambiguous translated residues. V3J clonotypes were defined by identical inferred V gene, J gene, and CDR3 amino acid sequence. The percentage overlap between two repertoires was calculated by dividing the number of shared unique clonotypes by the size of the smaller repertoire. Repertoire richness was assessed with RTK rarefaction, the Chao1 estimator, and Recon v2.1 estimates of unobserved clonotypes. For all TCRbeta clonotypes obtained by the gDNA method from a few donors, generation probabilities were computed with OLGA. Entries here come from immuneACCESS through TCRdb and include only in-frame sequences with V and J called. Some clones fail to appear in such tables; in the studies checked, an unresolved V gene covers under half of the shortfall, and the cause of the remainder is unknown. V, J and clone size were drawn from that table, and D and trimming were deduced from the DNA. This sample comprises just over 2,000,000 clones, roughly 94% of them detected only once. Around 0.13% of the sample belongs to the ten largest clones.

As concerns this clone: Which antigen it targets is not known. Nothing much larger sits one base from this clone, and base qualities are not available.

The rearrangement joined TRBV30 to TRBJ2-3; 7 central bases correspond to TRBD2. Sequencing was carried out using naive CD4+ T cells sorted from blood. The cell subset or site label, read with the paper, signifies: CD45RA+ positively selected. The TCR was taken from a man aged 18 to 35 in good health. The nucleotide sequence reads TGTGCCTGGAGTGTACAGGCTAGCGGAGGAAATACGCAGTATTTT. It is translated as CAWSVQASGGNTQYF.